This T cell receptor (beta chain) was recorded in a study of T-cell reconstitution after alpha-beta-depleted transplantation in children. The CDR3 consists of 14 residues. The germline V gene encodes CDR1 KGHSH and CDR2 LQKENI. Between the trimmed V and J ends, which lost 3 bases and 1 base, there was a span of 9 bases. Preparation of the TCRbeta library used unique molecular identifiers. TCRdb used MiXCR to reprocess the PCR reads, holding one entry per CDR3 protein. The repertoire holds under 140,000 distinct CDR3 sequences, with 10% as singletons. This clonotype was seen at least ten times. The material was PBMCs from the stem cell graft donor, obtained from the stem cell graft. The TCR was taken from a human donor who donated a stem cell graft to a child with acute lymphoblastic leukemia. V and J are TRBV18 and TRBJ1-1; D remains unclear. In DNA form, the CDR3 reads TGTGCCAGCTCACCTGGACTCCGGAACACTGAAGCTTTCTTT. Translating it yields CASSPGLRNTEAFF.